The 6 T cell receptor beta chains reported below all come from one sample, sequenced in a study of beta chain features in type 1 diabetes. Findings and caveats of the study: When Type 1 diabetes patients were examined, their TCRB CDR3s proved moderately but significantly shorter in all four CD4+ subsets.

These TCRs are of unknown antigen specificity. Expressed TCRB transcripts were sequenced because the entire RNA isolate underwent reverse transcription. Data came from immunoSEQ multiplex PCR; TCRdb stores just in-frame clones and leaves some out. This table holds under 300,000 clones, 20% found once. The sequencing sample was made of naive CD4+ T cells from blood. Source of these receptors: a woman aged 40 to 50 with type 1 diabetes.

This clone was counted between two and nine times. This rearrangement joins TRBV5-6 to TRBJ2-1; D is perhaps TRBD2 (5 bases). CDR3 length equals 16 residues. Looked up from germline, CDR1 is SGHDT and CDR2 is YYEEEE. The V and J ends lost 1 base and 5 bases respectively, with 16 bases between them. The DNA of the CDR3 is TGTGCCAGCAGCTTGAATAGCGTGGCAGGCAACAATGAGCAGTTCTTC. It specifies CASSLNSVAGNNEQFF. The full variable domain, its missing parts supplied by reference TRBV5-6 and TRBJ2-1, is DAGVTQSPTHLIKTRGQQVTLRCSPKSGHDTVSWYQQALGQGPQFIFQYYEEEERQRGNFPDRFSGHQFPNYSSELNVNALLLGDSALYLCASSLNSVAGNNEQFFGPGTRLTVL.

The V gene is TRBV5-1, the J gene TRBJ1-2, with D hard to call. The CDR3 has 17 residues. V shed 0 bases and J shed 0 bases, with 15 bases lying between them. In germline, CDR1 is SGHRS, CDR2 YFSETQ. This chain's CDR3 is CASSLGSGGVTNYGYTF. Written as DNA, the CDR3 is TGCGCCAGCAGCTTGGGATCTGGAGGCGTAACTAACTATGGCTACACCTTC.

This clone was detected a few times. This chain joins TRBV7-9 and TRBJ2-4; D is unclear. The germline V and J ends were trimmed by 1 base and 1 base, with 11 bases remaining between them. CDR1 and CDR2 (germline): SEHNR, FQNEAQ (reference sequence). The CDR3 is 16 amino acids. The CDR3 nucleotides read TGTGCCAGCAGCTTAGTAACCCCTCGGGCCAAAAACATTCAGTACTTC. It codes for CASSLVTPRAKNIQYF.

The V call is TRBV9, the J call TRBJ2-5; 8 nucleotides agree with TRBD1. This CDR3 comprises 15 residues. CDR1 and CDR2 (germline): SGDLS, YYNGEE. Trimming at V came to 0 bases and at J to 5 bases, leaving 6 bases not matched to a gene. The CDR3 nucleotides are TGTGCCAGCAGCGTAGCGGCAGGGGGCGTTGAGACCCAGTACTTC. As protein: CASSVAAGGVETQYF.

This chain connects TRBV7-9 to TRBJ1-2, with no clear D. Between the trimmed V and J ends, which lost 3 bases and 4 bases, there was a span of 9 bases. CDR1 SEHNR and CDR2 FQNEAQ come from the germline V gene (reference sequence). The CDR3 length is 13 residues. Here the CDR3 DNA reads TGTGCCAGCAGCTTCGGGTTCGGCTATGGCTACACCTTC. Residues: CASSFGFGYGYTF.

The V gene is TRBV30, the J gene TRBJ1-2, with 8 nucleotides matching TRBD1. Unmatched junction bases numbered 3, after V lost 5 bases and J lost 10 bases. This CDR3 comprises 10 residues. The germline gives CDR1 GTSNPN, CDR2 SVGIG (reference sequence). This CDR3 reads CAWGTGPYTF. The DNA of the CDR3 is TGTGCCTGGGGGACAGGCCCCTACACCTTC.